This T cell receptor (beta chain) was found in a study of T cells in Graves' hyperthyroidism and ophthalmopathy. Study-level results: Ophthalmopathy was predicted by the model a median of 6.5 months ahead of onset.

Clinical symptoms, serum thyroxine and TRAb, thyroid ultrasound and orbital computed tomography together formed the diagnostic basis. Fresh peripheral blood, under 13 ml, yielded the PBMCs. This clonotype has at least ten counts. What it binds is unknown. Using RNA transcripts as the source, TCR beta CDR3 regions were amplified. First-round RT-PCR targeting the TCR CDR3 was performed with the HTBI primer set. TCRdb independently ran MiXCR on the multiplex PCR reads; one entry per CDR3 protein. The table records around 250,000 distinct CDR3 sequences, roughly 15% of them present only once. The sequence came from a woman aged 40 to 50 with Graves' hyperthyroidism that later progressed to Graves' ophthalmopathy. Sequencing was performed on blood.

Written as DNA, the CDR3 is TGCGCCAGCGGGACAGGAAACGAGCAGTACTTC. Encoded protein: CASGTGNEQYF. V is TRBV10-2 and J is TRBJ2-7, with 8 positions matching TRBD1. V shed 8 bases and J 5 bases; nucleotides not matched to a gene: 2. From germline, CDR1 is WSHSY and CDR2 SAAADI. The CDR3 covers 11 residues.